The rows below give T cell receptor beta chains drawn from one sample of a study of T cells in Graves' hyperthyroidism and ophthalmopathy. One entry per CDR3 protein results from TCRdb running MiXCR on the multiplex PCR reads. The table has 400,000 to 600,000 distinct CDR3 sequences, about 16% seen once; the top ten hold approximately 30%. Sequencing was performed on blood. The receptors stem from a woman younger than 45 with Graves' ophthalmopathy. Both conserved end residues are part of each CDR3. Fields, in order: clone size, J gene, D gene, V gene, CDR3 DNA, CDR3 protein. D genes are given only for firm matches. Part of the rows lack a size; the others show once, few, many or a class for expanded clones.

many,TRBJ2-1,TRBD2,TRBV11-3,TGTGCCAGCAAGGCGACTAGCGGGAGCAGTGAGCAGTTCTTC,CASKATSGSSEQFF
many,TRBJ1-1,TRBD1,TRBV20-1,TGCAGTGCTAGGGAAACAGGGGGACCTGAAGCTTTCTTT,CSARETGGPEAFF
many,TRBJ1-2,-,TRBV9,TGTGCCAGCAGCGTAGACACTGACCGCTACACCTTC,CASSVDTDRYTF
many,TRBJ1-2,-,TRBV20-1,TGCAGTGCTAGGAGGCTAGGGGAGACAAGCTATGGCTACACCTTC,CSARRLGETSYGYTF
many,TRBJ2-7,-,TRBV11-2,TGTGCCAGCATTTTTTTCCAGAACCGTTATAAGGACGAGCAGTACTTC,CASIFFQNRYKDEQYF
-,TRBJ2-1,-,TRBV24-1,TGTGCCACCAGGGAGGGCAATGAGCAGTTCTTC,CATREGNEQFF
many,TRBJ2-3,-,TRBV30,TGTGCCTGGAGACAGGGAGGTGCAGATACGCAGTATTTT,CAWRQGGADTQYF
-,TRBJ2-2,-,TRBV4-1,TGCGCCAGCAGCCATTGGGGGACGGTCGGGGAGCTGTTTTTT,CASSHWGTVGELFF
-,TRBJ1-6,TRBD1,TRBV7-2,TGTGCCAGCAGCCGTAGCGGGACAGATAATTCACCCCTCCACTTT,CASSRSGTDNSPLHF
many,TRBJ1-2,-,TRBV28,TGTGCCAGCAGTTTAGGCACAGTCGCTAACTATGGCTACACCTTC,CASSLGTVANYGYTF
few,TRBJ2-4,TRBD1,TRBV20-1,TGCAGTGCTAGATCGACAGGGTTTGGCAAAAACATTCAGTACTTC,CSARSTGFGKNIQYF
many,TRBJ2-7,TRBD2,TRBV11-2,TGTGCCAGCAGCATGGGGACTAGCGGGAACAATTACGAGCAGTACTTC,CASSMGTSGNNYEQYF
many,TRBJ2-1,TRBD2,TRBV20-1,TGCAGACAGGCGGGAGGGTCCGGTGAGCAGTTCTTC,CRQAGGSGEQFF
few,TRBJ2-5,-,TRBV10-2,TGCGCCAGCAGTCAGGCCAATCCGCGAGAGACCCAGTACTTC,CASSQANPRETQYF
-,TRBJ1-4,TRBD1,TRBV12-3/TRBV12-4,TGTGCCAGCAGTCCCGGACAGGGGGATGGAAAACTGTTTTTT,CASSPGQGDGKLFF
few,TRBJ2-7,-,TRBV9,TGTGCCAGCAGCGTAGGTGTCGGTGGGGCAGGAGCCTACGAGCAGTACTTC,CASSVGVGGAGAYEQYF
few,TRBJ2-1,-,TRBV6-2/TRBV6-3,TGTGCCAGCGTAGGGAAGGGCGAGCAGTTCTTC,CASVGKGEQFF
-,TRBJ1-2,-,TRBV9,TGTGCCAGCAGCGCCGGGGGGAGTAGGAACTATGGCTACACCTTC,CASSAGGSRNYGYTF
many,TRBJ2-7,-,TRBV6-1,TGTGCCAGCAGTGAAGGGCCCGTAGGGGGCGAGCAGTACTTC,CASSEGPVGGEQYF
many,TRBJ2-7,TRBD2,TRBV5-1,TGCGCCAGCAGCTGGGGGGGGATCGGACAAGACGAGCAGTACTTC,CASSWGGIGQDEQYF
many,TRBJ2-5,TRBD1,TRBV12-3/TRBV12-4,TGTGCCAGCAGCACACAGGGGGAGGAGACCCAGTACTTC,CASSTQGEETQYF
few,TRBJ2-1,-,TRBV29-1,TGCAGCGTTGATTTGCTTAATGAGCAGTTCTTC,CSVDLLNEQFF
-,TRBJ2-7,-,TRBV4-3,TGCGCCAGCAGCCAAGGGCAGGGACTCTACGAGCAGTACTTC,CASSQGQGLYEQYF
many,TRBJ2-1,-,TRBV12-3/TRBV12-4,TGTGCCAGCAGCTTAAGGGGTGAGCAGTTCTTC,CASSLRGEQFF
-,TRBJ2-7,TRBD1,TRBV6-2/TRBV6-3,TGTGCCAGCAGTTACAACGGACAGGGGACCTACGAGCAGTACTTC,CASSYNGQGTYEQYF
many,TRBJ2-7,-,TRBV28,TGTGCCAGCAGTTTGTTGGACTTAACCTACGAGCAGTACTTC,CASSLLDLTYEQYF
few,TRBJ1-3,TRBD1,TRBV6-1,TGTGCCAGTAGGAGGACAGGAGGAAACGCCATATATTTT,CASRRTGGNAIYF
many,TRBJ1-3,-,TRBV18,TGTGCCAGCTCATTGGCAGGCGCAGGAAACACCATATATTTT,CASSLAGAGNTIYF
few,TRBJ1-2,TRBD1,TRBV5-1,TGCGCCAGCAGCGTCCGGGACAGGGCCTATGGCTACACCTTC,CASSVRDRAYGYTF
many,TRBJ1-5,-,TRBV7-2,TGTGCCAGCAGCCCGAAGACAGGCGGGCCCCAGCATTTT,CASSPKTGGPQHF
many,TRBJ2-1,-,TRBV7-9,TGTGCCAGCAGCTCGACAATACCCGAGCAGTTCTTC,CASSSTIPEQFF
few,TRBJ2-1,TRBD2,TRBV19,TGTGCCAGTAATCCGGGAGGGAGCGACAATGAGCAGTTCTTC,CASNPGGSDNEQFF
many,TRBJ2-7,-,TRBV2,TGTGCCAGCAGTGCCCCCTACGAGCAGTACTTC,CASSAPYEQYF
few,TRBJ2-1,TRBD2,TRBV20-1,TGCAGTGTTCCGACAGGGACTAGCCACAATGAGCAGTTCTTC,CSVPTGTSHNEQFF
-,TRBJ2-7,TRBD2,TRBV19,TGTGCCAGTAGCCCATTACTAGCGGGGGATTACGAGCAGTACTTC,CASSPLLAGDYEQYF
many,TRBJ1-1,TRBD1,TRBV12-3/TRBV12-4,TGTGCCAGCAGGCCCGGGACAGGGGTTTTCCCGAACACTGAAGCTTTCTTT,CASRPGTGVFPNTEAFF
many,TRBJ1-5,-,TRBV27,TGTGCCAGCAGTTTAGAGGCAGGGTTTAATCAGCCCCAGCATTTT,CASSLEAGFNQPQHF
many,TRBJ1-3,TRBD1,TRBV6-1,TGTGCCAGCAGTGAAGCGCTTCCGGACAGGGGGCCAAGTTCTGGAAACACCATATATTTT,CASSEALPDRGPSSGNTIYF
many,TRBJ2-1,-,TRBV5-1,TGCGCCAGCAGCCGAGAAGGGGCCACCTACAATGAGCAGTTCTTC,CASSREGATYNEQFF
-,TRBJ2-1,TRBD1,TRBV5-6,TGTGCCAGCAACGAAAACAGGGGCTACAATAACAATGAGCAGTTCTTC,CASNENRGYNNNEQFF
-,TRBJ1-1,TRBD1,TRBV20-1,TGCAGTGCACCTTTTGACAGGGGATTCACTGAAGCTTTCTTT,CSAPFDRGFTEAFF
many,TRBJ2-2,-,TRBV4-2,TGTGCCAGCAGCTTAAGTGCCGGGGCCTGGGCCGGGGAGCTGTTTTTT,CASSLSAGAWAGELFF
-,TRBJ2-7,-,TRBV6-1,TGTGCCAGCAGCCGAAAGGGGGAGCAGTACTTC,CASSRKGEQYF
-,TRBJ2-7,TRBD2,TRBV10-3,TGTGCCATCGGCGGGGGGAACGAGCAGTACTTC,CAIGGGNEQYF
-,TRBJ2-4,TRBD1,TRBV6-1,TGTGCCAGCAGTGAAATTGGACAGGGGAGGAACATTCAGTACTTC,CASSEIGQGRNIQYF
many,TRBJ2-3,-,TRBV2,TGTGCCAGCGGAGCCGGGAGAGGGAGGGATACGCAGTATTTT,CASGAGRGRDTQYF
many,TRBJ2-7,-,TRBV6-1,TGTGCCAGCAGTGAAGAATTTTTGGGGGACACCTACGAGCAGTACTTC,CASSEEFLGDTYEQYF
-,TRBJ1-1,-,TRBV19,TGTGTCAGTAGTATACCATGGGGAAACACTGAAGCTTTCTTT,CVSSIPWGNTEAFF